A selection of T cell receptor beta chains follows, all from one sample in a study of blood T cells in healthy people across ages. TCRdb re-analysed the 5' RACE reads in MiXCR, keeping a single row per CDR3 protein. This sample has 800,000 to 900,000 distinct CDR3 sequences, with around 62% found just once. Sequencing input: blood. The receptors here all came from a man younger than 40 in good health. The CDR3 runs from the conserved cysteine through the conserved F or W. Each record gives: clone size, V gene, J gene, D gene, CDR3 DNA, CDR3 protein. The D gene is left open where the match is weak. Size is stated for part of the rows, as once, few or many counts, or as a class when the clone is expanded.

clone_size: -
v_call: TRBV7-6
j_call: TRBJ2-5
d_call: -
cdr3_nt: TGTGCCAGCAGCTTAGTGGGACTCGTCGGAGAGACCCAGTACTTC
cdr3_aa: CASSLVGLVGETQYF

clone_size: -
v_call: TRBV3-1
j_call: TRBJ2-4
d_call: -
cdr3_nt: TGTGCCAGCAGCCAAGGCTTCCAGAAGGGTTTGCACATTCAGTACTTC
cdr3_aa: CASSQGFQKGLHIQYF

clone_size: once
v_call: TRBV7-9
j_call: TRBJ2-3
d_call: -
cdr3_nt: TGTGCCAGCAGCAAGGACCCCACAGATACGCAGTATTTT
cdr3_aa: CASSKDPTDTQYF

clone_size: -
v_call: TRBV7-6
j_call: TRBJ2-7
d_call: -
cdr3_nt: TGTGCCAGCAGCTTAGTGGACGGGGAGCAGTACTTC
cdr3_aa: CASSLVDGEQYF

clone_size: -
v_call: TRBV7-2
j_call: TRBJ2-7
d_call: TRBD2
cdr3_nt: TGTGCCAGCAGCTTATCGTTAGCGGGGGCCTACGAGCAGTACTTC
cdr3_aa: CASSLSLAGAYEQYF

clone_size: few
v_call: TRBV29-1
j_call: TRBJ2-5
d_call: -
cdr3_nt: TGCAGCGTCCCGGACTCGGGGGGCTGGGAGACCCAGTACTTC
cdr3_aa: CSVPDSGGWETQYF

clone_size: once
v_call: TRBV19
j_call: TRBJ1-2
d_call: -
cdr3_nt: TGTGCCAGTAGTATGTGGGACGGTAACTATGGCTACACCTTC
cdr3_aa: CASSMWDGNYGYTF

clone_size: -
v_call: TRBV12-3/TRBV12-4
j_call: TRBJ2-7
d_call: -
cdr3_nt: TGTGCCAGCAGTCCAGACAGGTTCGAGCAGTACTTC
cdr3_aa: CASSPDRFEQYF

clone_size: few
v_call: TRBV12-3/TRBV12-4
j_call: TRBJ2-7
d_call: -
cdr3_nt: TGTGCCAGCAGTTTAGGAGGACAGTACTACGAGCAGTACTTC
cdr3_aa: CASSLGGQYYEQYF

clone_size: -
v_call: TRBV12-3/TRBV12-4
j_call: TRBJ2-5
d_call: -
cdr3_nt: TGTGCCAGTGGGGGTTCCTCAGAGACCCAGTACTTC
cdr3_aa: CASGGSSETQYF

clone_size: -
v_call: TRBV9
j_call: TRBJ1-2
d_call: -
cdr3_nt: TGTGCCAGCGGGAAAGGGGCCGGGGCTAACTATGGCTACACCTTC
cdr3_aa: CASGKGAGANYGYTF

clone_size: -
v_call: TRBV12-3/TRBV12-4
j_call: TRBJ2-2
d_call: -
cdr3_nt: TGTGCCAGCAGTTTAGAAGTCGAATCCACCGGGGAGCTGTTTTTT
cdr3_aa: CASSLEVESTGELFF

clone_size: many
v_call: TRBV2
j_call: TRBJ2-2
d_call: -
cdr3_nt: TGTGCCAGCGAAGGGGGGCTAGCTTCCGGGGAGCTGTTTTTT
cdr3_aa: CASEGGLASGELFF

clone_size: -
v_call: TRBV6-5
j_call: TRBJ2-7
d_call: -
cdr3_nt: TGTGCCAGCGCAAAGGGAGACAGGACCTCCTACGAGCAGTACTTC
cdr3_aa: CASAKGDRTSYEQYF

clone_size: few
v_call: TRBV29-1
j_call: TRBJ2-3
d_call: -
cdr3_nt: TGCAGCGTTGAACGGGGGTCAATTACAGATACGCAGTATTTT
cdr3_aa: CSVERGSITDTQYF

clone_size: -
v_call: TRBV7-2
j_call: TRBJ2-5
d_call: -
cdr3_nt: TGTGCCAGCAGCTTAGTAGCACAGGGCAAAGAGACCCAGTACTTC
cdr3_aa: CASSLVAQGKETQYF

clone_size: -
v_call: TRBV27
j_call: TRBJ2-4
d_call: TRBD1
cdr3_nt: TGTGCCAGCTCTCCCCGGGACAGGGTTACGATAGCCAAAAACATTCAGTACTTC
cdr3_aa: CASSPRDRVTIAKNIQYF

clone_size: -
v_call: TRBV12-3/TRBV12-4
j_call: TRBJ1-2
d_call: -
cdr3_nt: TGTGCCAGCAGTTTGCAGGGCCCCGGGGGCTACACCTTC
cdr3_aa: CASSLQGPGGYTF

clone_size: -
v_call: TRBV28
j_call: TRBJ2-1
d_call: -
cdr3_nt: TGTGCCAGCAGCTTCAGGGCGTACTCCTCCTACAATGAGCAGTTCTTC
cdr3_aa: CASSFRAYSSYNEQFF

clone_size: -
v_call: TRBV5-1
j_call: TRBJ2-3
d_call: -
cdr3_nt: TGCGCCAGCAGCAATGGGGGTGGACTAAGCACAGATACGCAGTATTTT
cdr3_aa: CASSNGGGLSTDTQYF

clone_size: few
v_call: TRBV20-1
j_call: TRBJ1-6
d_call: -
cdr3_nt: TGCAGTGCAATTCCGGGACGGACTATGTACCCACCCCTCCACTTT
cdr3_aa: CSAIPGRTMYPPLHF

clone_size: -
v_call: TRBV20-1
j_call: TRBJ2-7
d_call: -
cdr3_nt: TGCAGTGCTAGAGATCTAGGGTGGGGCGGGGGCGACTCCTACGAGCAGTACTTC
cdr3_aa: CSARDLGWGGGDSYEQYF

clone_size: -
v_call: TRBV6-6
j_call: TRBJ2-7
d_call: -
cdr3_nt: TGTGCCAGCAGCCCCCTACGAGGGGGGGCCGATGAGCAGTACTTC
cdr3_aa: CASSPLRGGADEQYF

clone_size: few
v_call: TRBV3-1
j_call: TRBJ2-3
d_call: -
cdr3_nt: TGTGCCAGCAGCCAAGATCCCCCAGATACGCAGTATTTT
cdr3_aa: CASSQDPPDTQYF

clone_size: few
v_call: TRBV4-3
j_call: TRBJ2-5
d_call: -
cdr3_nt: TGCGCCAGCAGCCAAGAATGGGGGCCCCATCGGCAGTACTTC
cdr3_aa: CASSQEWGPHRQYF

clone_size: few
v_call: TRBV28
j_call: TRBJ2-7
d_call: -
cdr3_nt: TGTGCCAGCAGTTTAGGGCGGGACATATCCTACGAGCAGTACTTC
cdr3_aa: CASSLGRDISYEQYF

clone_size: -
v_call: TRBV4-2
j_call: TRBJ2-5
d_call: -
cdr3_nt: TGTGCCAGCAGCCAAGATACCGGTACGGCGCGGGAGACCCAGTACTTC
cdr3_aa: CASSQDTGTARETQYF

clone_size: few
v_call: TRBV2
j_call: TRBJ2-1
d_call: -
cdr3_nt: TGTGCCAGCAGTACGACAGTATACAATGAGCAGTTCTTC
cdr3_aa: CASSTTVYNEQFF

clone_size: -
v_call: TRBV6-6
j_call: TRBJ1-1
d_call: -
cdr3_nt: TGTGCCAGCAGTTACTCCAGCGGGGAAACTGAAGCTTTCTTT
cdr3_aa: CASSYSSGETEAFF

clone_size: once
v_call: TRBV14
j_call: TRBJ2-4
d_call: -
cdr3_nt: TGTGCCAGCAGCCAAGGACAACATCTGTACTTC
cdr3_aa: CASSQGQHLYF

clone_size: -
v_call: TRBV18
j_call: TRBJ2-7
d_call: -
cdr3_nt: TGTGCCAGCTCTGGCGGGGCGACCTACGAGCAGTACTTC
cdr3_aa: CASSGGATYEQYF

clone_size: few
v_call: TRBV10-3
j_call: TRBJ1-5
d_call: TRBD1
cdr3_nt: TGTGCCATCAGTCCCGGACAGGTAGATCAGCCCCAGCATTTT
cdr3_aa: CAISPGQVDQPQHF

clone_size: few
v_call: TRBV20-1
j_call: TRBJ2-5
d_call: TRBD2
cdr3_nt: TGCAGTGCTAGAGGTAGCGGGCTTATAGAGACCCAGTACTTC
cdr3_aa: CSARGSGLIETQYF

clone_size: -
v_call: TRBV7-2
j_call: TRBJ1-5
d_call: -
cdr3_nt: TGTGCCAGCAGCTCGGACGGGGTGCGCAATCAGCCCCAGCATTTT
cdr3_aa: CASSSDGVRNQPQHF

clone_size: -
v_call: TRBV27
j_call: TRBJ2-3
d_call: -
cdr3_nt: TGTGCCAGCAGAGCCTGGGAGGACGGTAAAGGTATAGATACGCAGTATTTT
cdr3_aa: CASRAWEDGKGIDTQYF

clone_size: -
v_call: TRBV20-1
j_call: TRBJ2-5
d_call: TRBD2
cdr3_nt: TGCAGTGCTAGAACGGCAACCGGGGGGAACCAAGAGACCCAGTACTTC
cdr3_aa: CSARTATGGNQETQYF

clone_size: -
v_call: TRBV6-2/TRBV6-3
j_call: TRBJ2-3
d_call: -
cdr3_nt: TGTGCCGGCAGTCCCCAAGACTATACATCACCTAGCACAGATACGCAGTATTTT
cdr3_aa: CAGSPQDYTSPSTDTQYF

clone_size: few
v_call: TRBV12-3/TRBV12-4
j_call: TRBJ2-1
d_call: -
cdr3_nt: TGTGCCAGCAGTTTGGCAGGGATGTATGAGCAGTTCTTC
cdr3_aa: CASSLAGMYEQFF

clone_size: -
v_call: TRBV29-1
j_call: TRBJ2-1
d_call: TRBD2
cdr3_nt: TGCAGCGTTATAGACCCAGCGGGGGTTCGGTCCTACAATGAGCAGTTCTTC
cdr3_aa: CSVIDPAGVRSYNEQFF

clone_size: once
v_call: TRBV7-9
j_call: TRBJ1-4
d_call: TRBD1
cdr3_nt: TGTGCCAGCAGCCTGGGGGACAGTTTGAATGAAAAACTGTTTTTT
cdr3_aa: CASSLGDSLNEKLFF

clone_size: -
v_call: TRBV5-6
j_call: TRBJ2-3
d_call: -
cdr3_nt: TGTGCCAGCAGCCCCGGGGTAGCGCCCACAGATACGCAGTATTTT
cdr3_aa: CASSPGVAPTDTQYF

clone_size: -
v_call: TRBV29-1
j_call: TRBJ2-1
d_call: -
cdr3_nt: TGCAGCGCCATAACAGGGAACAATGAGCAGTTCTTC
cdr3_aa: CSAITGNNEQFF

clone_size: -
v_call: TRBV2
j_call: TRBJ2-1
d_call: TRBD2
cdr3_nt: TGTGCCAGCAGTGAGGTAGCGGGGGTCAGCTCCTACAATGAGCAGTTCTTC
cdr3_aa: CASSEVAGVSSYNEQFF

clone_size: few
v_call: TRBV7-2
j_call: TRBJ1-2
d_call: -
cdr3_nt: TGTGCCAGCAGCCAAGGACAGCACTATGGCTACACCTTC
cdr3_aa: CASSQGQHYGYTF

clone_size: few
v_call: TRBV7-2
j_call: TRBJ2-7
d_call: -
cdr3_nt: TGTGCCAGCAGCTTAGTTGGACAGATCTACGAGCAGTACTTC
cdr3_aa: CASSLVGQIYEQYF

clone_size: -
v_call: TRBV11-1
j_call: TRBJ2-1
d_call: TRBD2
cdr3_nt: TGTGCCAGCAGCTTATTATCCCTAGCGGGGGGGCGGCGCGGTGAGCAGTTCTTC
cdr3_aa: CASSLLSLAGGRRGEQFF

clone_size: -
v_call: TRBV30
j_call: TRBJ2-1
d_call: TRBD2
cdr3_nt: TGTGCCTGGATGGCTAGCGGGCACGCTGCCGACTACAATGAGCAGTTCTTC
cdr3_aa: CAWMASGHAADYNEQFF

clone_size: -
v_call: TRBV9
j_call: TRBJ2-2
d_call: -
cdr3_nt: TGTGCCAGCAGCGTATTCGTGAATAGCGGCGCGAACACCGGGGAGCTGTTTTTT
cdr3_aa: CASSVFVNSGANTGELFF

clone_size: many
v_call: TRBV7-3
j_call: TRBJ2-1
d_call: -
cdr3_nt: TGTGCCAGCAGCTTAGCAGGGGCAGGCGATGAGCAGTTCTTC
cdr3_aa: CASSLAGAGDEQFF

clone_size: -
v_call: TRBV5-1
j_call: TRBJ2-7
d_call: TRBD2
cdr3_nt: TGCGCCAGCTTCGAGGATAGCGGGGGCCTATCCTACGAGCAGTACTTC
cdr3_aa: CASFEDSGGLSYEQYF

clone_size: -
v_call: TRBV7-2
j_call: TRBJ2-7
d_call: -
cdr3_nt: TGTGCCAGCAGTTCACCCGGAGCCTACGAGCAGTACTTC
cdr3_aa: CASSSPGAYEQYF

clone_size: -
v_call: TRBV7-2
j_call: TRBJ2-3
d_call: TRBD2
cdr3_nt: TGTGCCAGCAGCTTAGAGGCGGGGGGACGCACAGATACGCAGTATTTT
cdr3_aa: CASSLEAGGRTDTQYF

clone_size: -
v_call: TRBV3-1
j_call: TRBJ2-2
d_call: -
cdr3_nt: TGTGCCAGCAGCCAAGATACCAGGGGCCCCGGGGAGCTGTTTTTT
cdr3_aa: CASSQDTRGPGELFF

clone_size: -
v_call: TRBV2
j_call: TRBJ2-2
d_call: -
cdr3_nt: TGTGCCAGCAGTGAAAACAGGGCAGACACCGGGGAGCTGTTTTTT
cdr3_aa: CASSENRADTGELFF

clone_size: -
v_call: TRBV14
j_call: TRBJ1-1
d_call: -
cdr3_nt: TGTGCCAGCAGCCAAGACCGGGGGGCGTGGAACACTGAAGCTTTCTTT
cdr3_aa: CASSQDRGAWNTEAFF

clone_size: -
v_call: TRBV4-3
j_call: TRBJ2-3
d_call: -
cdr3_nt: TGCGCCAGCAGCCAAGATGCCCTAGGGACTTCTAGCACAGATACGCAGTATTTT
cdr3_aa: CASSQDALGTSSTDTQYF

clone_size: -
v_call: TRBV5-1
j_call: TRBJ1-1
d_call: -
cdr3_nt: TGCGCCAGCAGCATTACAGGGATTACTGAAGCTTTCTTT
cdr3_aa: CASSITGITEAFF

clone_size: many
v_call: TRBV7-2
j_call: TRBJ2-5
d_call: -
cdr3_nt: TGTGCCAGCAGTCCACTGGAGACCCAGTACTTC
cdr3_aa: CASSPLETQYF

clone_size: once
v_call: TRBV6-5
j_call: TRBJ2-5
d_call: TRBD1
cdr3_nt: TGTGCCAGCAGCCTACTGGGACAGGGGTTGAAAGAGACCCAGTACTTC
cdr3_aa: CASSLLGQGLKETQYF